One sample yielded the 17 T cell receptor beta chains listed below, sequenced in a study of cytomegalovirus exposure and HLA in healthy donors. PCR involved 60 Vbeta and 13 Jbeta primers. Data came from immunoSEQ multiplex PCR; TCRdb stores just in-frame clones and leaves some out. Its table records around 30,000 clones. The sequencing input was PBMCs. Source of these receptors: a man younger than 45 in good health and CMV-seronegative.

The genes are TRBV7-9 and TRBJ1-5; TRBD1 might be the D (6 bases). Per germline, CDR1 SEHNR and CDR2 FQNEAQ (reference sequence). Trimming took 5 bases from V and 4 from J, leaving 18 bases between them. The CDR3 is 16 residues long. CDR3 nucleotides: TGTGCCAGCAGCCTGGAAGGGGGTGAAGGGAATCAGCCCCAGCATTTT. Translation gives CASSLEGGEGNQPQHF.

The chain has TRBV11-2 and TRBJ1-3, with D hard to call. This CDR3 region has 15 residues. V shed 0 bases and J shed 1 base, with 7 bases lying between them. Germline-derived CDR1 and CDR2 are SGHAT and FQNNGV. The CDR3 coding sequence is TGTGCCAGCAGCTTAGATCGCGCGTCTGGAAACACCATATATTTT. It is translated as CASSLDRASGNTIYF.

The chain uses TRBV29-1 and TRBJ2-3, with D uncertain. V was shortened by 3 bases and J by 2 bases, with 15 bases between the two germline ends. The germline V gene has CDR1 SQVTM and CDR2 ANQGSEA. The CDR3 is 15 amino acids. CDR3 nucleotides: TGCAGCGTTGACCCTGCGTTGGTCTCCACAGATACGCAGTATTTT. This codes for CSVDPALVSTDTQYF.

About this clone: Within the sample, other DNA sequences also encode this same CDR3. The chain carries TRBV5-1 and TRBJ2-2, with D tentatively TRBD1 (6 bases). Trimming removed 3 bases at V and 2 bases at J, with 8 bases between. This CDR3 has 14 residues. Germline V gene sequence: CDR1 SGHRS, CDR2 YFSETQ. This CDR3 reads CASSSTGNTGELFF. CDR3 bases: TGCGCCAGCAGCTCGACAGGAAACACCGGGGAGCTGTTTTTT.

The gene calls are TRBV6-5 and TRBJ1-1; possible D gene TRBD1, 5 bases. Trimming pared 6 bases from V and 6 bases from J, leaving 17 bases between. The CDR3 is 14 residues long. CDR1 and CDR2 from the germline V gene are MNHEY and SVGAGI. The DNA of the CDR3 is TGTGCCAGCAGCTATGGGGCTATCGGCCCTGAAGCTTTCTTT. Amino acids: CASSYGAIGPEAFF.

This chain connects TRBV2 to TRBJ1-5; 10 bases map to TRBD1. Trimming took 6 bases from V and 7 from J; bases not matched to a gene: 6. This CDR3 has 14 amino acids. The V gene's germline CDR1 is SNHLY and CDR2 FYNNEI. The CDR3 coding sequence is TGTGCCAGCAGGGGGACAGGGGAGGACCAGCCCCAGCATTTT. This codes for CASRGTGEDQPQHF.

The chain recombines TRBV29-1 with TRBJ2-7, with D maybe TRBD2 (5 bases). The V end was cut by 6 bases, the J end by 7 bases, with 13 bases between. Germline V gene data show CDR1 as SQVTM and CDR2 as ANQGSEA. The CDR3 extends over 11 amino acids. The CDR3, as DNA: TGCAGCGTCTTAGGAAGCGGTGAGCAGTACTTC. Translating it yields CSVLGSGEQYF.

CDR3 in DNA: TGTGCCAGCAGCTTAAGGTCATGGCGGAGTGAGACGAATGAGCAGTTCTTC. As protein: CASSLRSWRSETNEQFF. The chain recombines TRBV7-9 with TRBJ2-1; D unclear. The CDR3 contains 17 residues. Trimming removed 2 bases from V and 7 bases from J, with 21 bases in between. The germline V gene has CDR1 SEHNR and CDR2 FQNEAQ (reference sequence).

The chain recombines TRBV14 with TRBJ1-2; D possibly corresponds to TRBD1 (5 bases). The V and J ends lost 0 bases and 1 base respectively, with 9 bases between them. The CDR3 is 15 residues long. Germline-derived CDR1 and CDR2 are SGHDN and FVKESK. CDR3 sequence: CASSQDQTDNYGYTF. CDR3 coding DNA: TGTGCCAGCAGCCAAGACCAGACAGATAACTATGGCTACACCTTC.

The chain couples TRBV11-3 to TRBJ1-6; D may be TRBD1 (5 bases). The CDR3 consists of 16 residues. The V end lost 5 bases, the J end lost 6 bases, and 17 bases lay between the germline ends. Germline-derived CDR1 and CDR2 are SGHNT and YENEEA. CDR3 amino acids: CASSQIRGASNSPLHF. CDR3 DNA sequence: TGTGCCAGCAGCCAGATCCGCGGGGCAAGTAATTCACCCCTCCACTTT.

The chain employs TRBV28 and TRBJ2-3; maybe TRBD2 (6 bases). The CDR3 is made up of 14 amino acids. The V gene's germline CDR1 is MDHEN and CDR2 SYDVKM. The V and J ends lost 6 bases and 0 bases respectively, with 10 bases between them. The DNA for the CDR3 is TGTGCCAGCAGGCCCGGGACTAGCACAGATACGCAGTATTTT. As protein: CASRPGTSTDTQYF. Full variable domain (remainder filled in from reference TRBV28 and TRBJ2-3): DVKVTQSSRYLVKRTGEKVFLECVQDMDHENMFWYRQDPGLGLRLIYFSYDVKMKEKGDIPEGYSVSREKKERFSLILESASTNQTSMYLCASRPGTSTDTQYFGPGTRLTVL.

V is TRBV18 and J is TRBJ2-7, with 11 positions matching TRBD1. The CDR3 is 14 residues long. Germline CDR1 and CDR2: KGHSH and LQKENI. V trimming: 3 bases; J trimming: 6 bases; junction bases outside the gene matches: 4. CDR3 protein: CASSPGQGAVEQYF. Here the CDR3 DNA reads TGTGCCAGCTCACCCGGACAGGGGGCCGTCGAGCAGTACTTC.

This chain links TRBV5-1 with TRBJ2-5; D gene uncertain. CDR3 length: 12 amino acids. Germline V gene lookup returns CDR1 SGHRS and CDR2 YFSETQ. Trimming stripped 1 base from V and 4 bases from J, with 5 bases between. In nucleotides, the CDR3 is TGCGCCAGCAGCTTGACGGGAGAGACCCAGTACTTC. Translated: CASSLTGETQYF. Full variable domain (outside the CDR3, taken from reference TRBV5-1 and TRBJ2-5): KAGVTQTPRYLIKTRGQQVTLSCSPISGHRSVSWYQQTPGQGLQFLFEYFSETQRNKGNFPGRFSGRQFSNSRSEMNVSTLELGDSALYLCASSLTGETQYFGPGTRLLVL.

The chain combines TRBV5-1 with TRBJ2-7, with 8 bases that match TRBD1. CDR3 length equals 14 residues. J lost 3 bases, V lost 4 bases, and 6 bases had no gene match. Germline values: CDR1 SGHRS, CDR2 YFSETQ. CDR3 amino acids: CASSRSGGNYEQYF. CDR3 bases: TGCGCCAGCAGCAGATCAGGGGGCAACTACGAGCAGTACTTC.

The rearrangement joins TRBV28 to TRBJ2-6; unclear D gene. Trimming cost V 2 bases and J 4 bases, with 9 bases left between them. Germline V gives CDR1 MDHEN, CDR2 SYDVKM. The CDR3 extends over 15 amino acids. As DNA, the CDR3 is TGTGCCAGCAGTTTACCAGATACCGGGGCCAACGTCCTGACTTTC. Protein sequence: CASSLPDTGANVLTF.

This chain connects TRBV2 to TRBJ2-1; the match to TRBD2 covers 8 bases. In germline, CDR1 is SNHLY, CDR2 FYNNEI. The length of the CDR3 is 14 residues. With 4 bases clipped from V and 2 bases from J, the junction kept 1 base outside the gene matches. DNA of the CDR3: TGTGCCAGCAGTGTAGCGGGGCCCTACAATGAGCAGTTCTTC. Translating gives CASSVAGPYNEQFF.

The chain links TRBV29-1 to TRBJ2-3, with D maybe TRBD1 (5 bases). CDR1 and CDR2 from the germline V gene are SQVTM and ANQGSEA. V shed 3 bases and J shed 2 bases, with 12 bases lying between them. This CDR3 is built from 14 residues. In DNA form, the CDR3 reads TGCAGCGTTGACGGTTTGACAGCCACAGATACGCAGTATTTT. Its translation is CSVDGLTATDTQYF.